Listed here are 24 T cell receptor beta chains from one sample, sequenced in a study of T-cell reconstitution after alpha-beta-depleted transplantation in children. Preparation of the TCRbeta library was carried out with unique molecular identifiers. TCRdb processed the PCR reads anew with MiXCR; each CDR3 protein has one entry. The sample has 500,000 or so distinct CDR3 sequences, approximately 29% seen once. The sample consisted of PBMCs from the stem cell graft donor, taken from the stem cell graft. The receptor set was obtained from a human donor who donated a stem cell graft to a child with aplastic anemia.

J is TRBJ1-2 and V is TRBV7-2; 11 nucleotides line up with TRBD1. J was trimmed by 5 bases and V by 0 bases; bases with no gene match: 5. The length of the CDR3 is 16 residues. From germline, CDR1 is SGHTA and CDR2 FQGNSA. Here the CDR3 DNA reads TGTGCCAGCAGCTTAGCCCGAGGACAGGGGGCGTATGGCTACACCTTC. Protein product: CASSLARGQGAYGYTF.

The genes are TRBV20-1 and TRBJ2-1; the match to TRBD2 covers 8 bases. The CDR3 has 14 amino acids. Trimming took 3 bases from V and 3 from J; bases not matched to a gene: 4. Germline-derived CDR1 and CDR2 are DFQATT and SNEGSKA (reference sequence). In DNA, the CDR3 is TGCAGTGCTAGTCCAGCGGGAGTCTACAATGAGCAGTTCTTC. Translated, it gives CSASPAGVYNEQFF.

The V call is TRBV7-2, the J call TRBJ2-7, with 7 bases matching TRBD2. The germline V gene has CDR1 SGHTA and CDR2 FQGNSA. After removal of 5 bases from V and 6 bases from J, the junction contained 13 bases not matched to a gene. There are 15 residues in the CDR3. CDR3 coding DNA: TGTGCCAGCAGCCCCGAAGCGGGGCGCTTTGTCGAGCAGTACTTC. Translated: CASSPEAGRFVEQYF. The whole variable domain, remainder taken from reference TRBV7-2 and TRBJ2-7, is GAGVSQSPSNKVTEKGKDVELRCDPISGHTALYWYRQSLGQGLEFLIYFQGNSAPDKSGLPSDRFSAERTGGSVSTLTIQRTQQEDSAVYLCASSPEAGRFVEQYFGPGTRLTVT.

This chain joins TRBV20-1 and TRBJ2-3; weak D call: TRBD2 (5 bases). Germline assignment: CDR1 DFQATT and CDR2 SNEGSKA (reference sequence). The V gene lost 6 bases and the J gene lost 2 bases, with 24 bases spanning the gap. This CDR3 contains 17 residues. In nucleotides, the CDR3 is TGCAGTGCGAGCGGCGCGGGTCAAGCGGCCTACACAGATACGCAGTATTTT. Translation gives CSASGAGQAAYTDTQYF.

The V gene is TRBV29-1, the J gene TRBJ2-2; TRBD1 matches 7 bases. From germline, CDR1 is SQVTM and CDR2 ANQGSEA. The CDR3 extends over 14 amino acids. V gave up 7 bases and J gave up 4 bases; unmatched junction bases: 9. The CDR3 bases are TGCAGCGGCCGTGGACAGGAGGCCACCGGGGAGCTGTTTTTT. Its protein product is CSGRGQEATGELFF.

This clonotype was observed a few times. The rearrangement links TRBV12-5 to TRBJ2-3; a weak D match, TRBD2 (5 bases). V lost 6 bases, J lost 6 bases, and 16 bases lay in between. The CDR3 has 14 residues. Germline assignment: CDR1 LGHNT and CDR2 FRNRAP. The CDR3 nucleotides read TGTGCTAGTGGCCCGGACTCGGCACCGGATACGCAGTATTTT. This encodes CASGPDSAPDTQYF. The whole variable domain, filled in from reference TRBV12-5 and TRBJ2-3, reads DARVTQTPRHKVTEMGQEVTMRCQPILGHNTVFWYRQTMMQGLELLAYFRNRAPLDDSGMPKDRFSAEMPDATLATLKIQPSEPRDSAVYFCASGPDSAPDTQYFGPGTRLTVL.

This chain connects TRBV7-2 to TRBJ2-5; no reliable D call. The CDR3 totals 13 residues. CDR1 is SGHTA, CDR2 FQGNSA, per germline. The ends were cut back, 5 bases at V and 4 bases at J, with 11 bases in the middle. This CDR3 is CASSLQTLETQYF. Written as DNA, the CDR3 is TGTGCCAGCAGCCTACAAACGCTAGAGACCCAGTACTTC.

The V call is TRBV7-2, the J call TRBJ1-2, with 8 bases that match TRBD1. Unmatched junction bases numbered 14, after V lost 7 bases and J lost 7 bases. The germline CDR1 and CDR2 sequences are SGHTA and FQGNSA. The CDR3 consists of 15 residues. CDR3 nucleotide sequence: TGTGCCAGCACCCCGGGTGGTACAGGGGGTCGTGGCTACACCTTC. This sequence encodes CASTPGGTGGRGYTF.

This clonotype has a handful of counts. The genes are TRBV20-1 and TRBJ2-2, with TRBD2 matching 9 bases. The CDR3 sequence is 16 residues long. Per the germline V gene, CDR1 is DFQATT and CDR2 is SNEGSKA (reference sequence). After removal of 3 bases from V and 7 bases from J, the junction contained 12 bases not matched to a gene. CDR3 coding DNA: TGCAGTGCTAGCCGTAGCGGGAGCGTCCGTGGCGGGGAGCTGTTTTTT. Encoded protein: CSASRSGSVRGGELFF.

J is TRBJ2-1 and V is TRBV20-1; the D gene could be TRBD1 or TRBD2 (7 bases each). Germline V gene lookup returns CDR1 DFQATT and CDR2 SNEGSKA (reference sequence). The CDR3 has 13 residues. V lost 3 bases, J lost 8 bases, and 14 bases lay in between. The CDR3 protein is CSASRGGDYEQFF. In DNA, the CDR3 is TGCAGTGCTAGCAGGGGGGGGGACTATGAGCAGTTCTTC.

The CDR3 loop is CSASTSGSTDTQYF. CDR3 DNA: TGCAGTGCTTCGACTAGCGGGAGTACAGATACGCAGTATTTT. J is TRBJ2-3 and V is TRBV20-1; 12 bases align to TRBD2. Germline trimming cut 5 bases from V and 3 bases from J; bases unmatched to any gene: 3. The V gene's germline CDR1 is DFQATT and CDR2 SNEGSKA (reference sequence). This CDR3 is 14 amino acids long.

This clonotype has at least ten counts. The chain uses TRBV20-1 and TRBJ1-1, with D perhaps TRBD1 (5 bases). This CDR3 region has 11 residues. The V end lost 6 bases, the J end lost 5 bases, and 10 bases lay between the germline ends. CDR1 DFQATT and CDR2 SNEGSKA come from the germline V gene (reference sequence). CDR3 region: CSAAGGTEAFF. CDR3 coding DNA: TGCAGTGCGGCGGGGGGAACTGAAGCTTTCTTT.

Only a few counts were recorded for this clonotype. This chain uses TRBV7-2 with TRBJ2-3; D is ambiguous. CDR1 and CDR2 from the germline V gene are SGHTA and FQGNSA. This CDR3 has 14 amino acids. V lost 2 bases and J lost 2, with 8 bases in between. CDR3: CASSLTRATDTQYF. The CDR3 coding sequence is TGTGCCAGCAGCTTAACCCGCGCCACAGATACGCAGTATTTT.

This clonotype was seen many times. This chain connects TRBV28 to TRBJ2-7, with TRBD1 as a possible D gene (5 bases). Germline CDR1 and CDR2: MDHEN and SYDVKM. CDR3 length equals 12 residues. The V gene lost 3 bases and the J gene lost 4 bases, with 7 bases spanning the gap. The CDR3 coding sequence is TGTGCCAGCAGTTTTAGGGGTTACGAGCAGTACTTC. It is translated as CASSFRGYEQYF.

V usage is TRBV6-1 and J usage is TRBJ1-1, with 7 bases lining up with TRBD1. The CDR3 is made up of 16 amino acids. The germline CDR1 and CDR2 sequences are MNHNS and SASEGT. With V trimmed by 5 bases and J by 0 bases, 9 bases remained unmatched. CDR3 sequence (DNA): TGTGCCAGCAGTCAGGCGGGGGGGACAGTGAACACTGAAGCTTTCTTT. Its protein product is CASSQAGGTVNTEAFF.

This chain connects TRBV7-3 to TRBJ1-5; 7 bases line up with TRBD1. The germline gives CDR1 SGHTA, CDR2 FQGTGA. The CDR3 contains 13 residues. V was pared by 1 base and J by 9 bases, with 3 bases of the junction left unmatched. CDR3 DNA sequence: TGTGCCAGCAGCTTAAAACAGGGGTGGCCCCAGCATTTT. Its translation is CASSLKQGWPQHF. Full variable domain (outside the CDR3, taken from reference TRBV7-3 and TRBJ1-5): GAGVSQTPSNKVTEKGKYVELRCDPISGHTALYWYRQSLGQGPEFLIYFQGTGAADDSGLPNDRFFAVRPEGSVSTLKIQRTERGDSAVYLCASSLKQGWPQHFGDGTRLSIL.

This chain joins TRBV12-3 or TRBV12-4 and TRBJ2-1; TRBD1 matches 10 bases. Trimming took 6 bases from V and 4 from J; bases not matched to a gene: 3. CDR3 length equals 14 residues. In DNA form, the CDR3 reads TGTGCCAGCAGGACAGGGGGCACGTACAATGAGCAGTTCTTC. Translation gives CASRTGGTYNEQFF.

V gene TRBV14 combines with J gene TRBJ2-7; weak D call: TRBD1 (6 bases). Looked up from germline, CDR1 is SGHDN and CDR2 is FVKESK. This CDR3 has 14 residues. V was clipped by 6 bases and J by 2 bases, with 14 bases between them. The chain's CDR3 is CASSLRGFAYEQYF. CDR3 bases: TGTGCCAGCAGTCTGAGGGGGTTTGCCTACGAGCAGTACTTC.

In its sample, this clonotype was seen a few times. This sequence joins TRBV10-3 and TRBJ2-1, with D unresolved. Germline V lookup: CDR1 ENHRY, CDR2 SYGVKD. CDR3 length: 13 residues. Trimming stripped 1 base from V and 7 bases from J, with 8 bases between. The CDR3 spells CAISEFSLNEQFF. For the CDR3, the DNA is TGTGCCATCAGTGAGTTCTCGTTGAATGAGCAGTTCTTC.

V gene TRBV21-1 combines with J gene TRBJ2-3; no DNA check was done on the table's D call, TRBD1. TRBV21-1 is an annotated pseudogene. CDR3 length: 17 residues. For the CDR3, the DNA is TGTGCCAGCAGCCACAATGGACAGGGGGGGAGCACAGATACGCAGTATTTT. Translated, it gives CASSHNGQGGSTDTQYF.

This clonotype appeared many times. The chain is built from TRBV7-2 and TRBJ2-2, with TRBD2 matching over 8 bases. In germline, CDR1 is SGHTA, CDR2 FQGNSA. The CDR3 spans 15 residues. Trimming removed 3 bases from V and 3 bases from J; junction bases left unmatched: 3. CDR3 sequence reads: CASSFSGTDTGELFF. In DNA form, the CDR3 reads TGTGCCAGCAGCTTTAGCGGGACGGACACCGGGGAGCTGTTTTTT.

This clonotype appeared a few times. The chain combines TRBV5-1 with TRBJ2-1, with D unresolved. CDR1 is SGHRS, CDR2 YFSETQ, per germline. The CDR3 covers 13 residues. V was cut by 0 bases and J by 4 bases, with 5 bases left in between. CDR3 DNA: TGCGCCAGCAGCTTGGAATCTTACAATGAGCAGTTCTTC. Encoded protein: CASSLESYNEQFF. Based on the CDR3 plus reference TRBV5-1 and TRBJ2-1, the full variable domain is KAGVTQTPRYLIKTRGQQVTLSCSPISGHRSVSWYQQTPGQGLQFLFEYFSETQRNKGNFPGRFSGRQFSNSRSEMNVSTLELGDSALYLCASSLESYNEQFFGPGTRLTVL.

In its sample, this clonotype was seen a few times. This chain joins TRBV6-1 and TRBJ2-1; 11 nucleotides align to TRBD2. In germline, CDR1 is MNHNS, CDR2 SASEGT. This CDR3 region has 16 residues. Unmatched junction bases numbered 5, after V lost 5 bases and J lost 2 bases. This CDR3 reads CASSRLAGGAYNEQFF. CDR3 in DNA: TGTGCCAGCAGTCGCTTAGCGGGAGGGGCCTACAATGAGCAGTTCTTC.

This chain links TRBV19 with TRBJ2-3; 7 bases are shared with TRBD2. J gave up 0 bases and V 5 bases, and 11 bases lay outside the gene matches. The CDR3 covers 17 residues. CDR1 LNHDA and CDR2 SQIVND come from the germline V gene (reference sequence). In DNA, the CDR3 is TGTGCCAGTAGTCCCGGGGCTAGCGGAGGTAGCACAGATACGCAGTATTTT. Its protein product is CASSPGASGGSTDTQYF. The full variable domain, completed using reference TRBV19 and TRBJ2-3, is DGGITQSPKYLFRKEGQNVTLSCEQNLNHDAMYWYRQDPGQGLRLIYYSQIVNDFQKGDIAEGYSVSREKKESFPLTVTSAQKNPTAFYLCASSPGASGGSTDTQYFGPGTRLTVL.